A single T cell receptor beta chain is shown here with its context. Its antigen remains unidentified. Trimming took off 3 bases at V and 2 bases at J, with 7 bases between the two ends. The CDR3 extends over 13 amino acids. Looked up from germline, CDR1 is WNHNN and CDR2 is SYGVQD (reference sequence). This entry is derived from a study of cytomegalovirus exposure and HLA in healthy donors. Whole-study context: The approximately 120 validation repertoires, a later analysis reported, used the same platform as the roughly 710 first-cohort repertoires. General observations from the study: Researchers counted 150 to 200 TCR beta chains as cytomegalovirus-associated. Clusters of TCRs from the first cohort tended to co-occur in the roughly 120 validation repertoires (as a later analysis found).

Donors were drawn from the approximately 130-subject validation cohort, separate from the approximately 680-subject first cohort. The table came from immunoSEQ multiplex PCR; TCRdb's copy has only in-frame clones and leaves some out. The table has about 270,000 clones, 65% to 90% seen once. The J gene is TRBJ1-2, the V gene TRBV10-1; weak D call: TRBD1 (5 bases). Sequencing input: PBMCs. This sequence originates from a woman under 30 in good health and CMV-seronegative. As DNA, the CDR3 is TGCGCCAGCAGTGATACAGGCAACTATGGCTACACCTTC. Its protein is CASSDTGNYGYTF.